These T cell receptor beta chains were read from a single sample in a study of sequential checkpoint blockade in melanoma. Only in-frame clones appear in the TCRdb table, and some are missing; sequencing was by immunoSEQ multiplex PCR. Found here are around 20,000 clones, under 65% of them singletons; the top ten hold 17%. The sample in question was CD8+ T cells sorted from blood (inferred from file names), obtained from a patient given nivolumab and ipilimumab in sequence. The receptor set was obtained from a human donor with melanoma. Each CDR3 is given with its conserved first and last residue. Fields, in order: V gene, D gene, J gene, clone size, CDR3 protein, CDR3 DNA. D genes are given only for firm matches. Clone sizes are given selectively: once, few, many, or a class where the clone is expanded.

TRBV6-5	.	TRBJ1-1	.	CASTPRQSNTEAFF	TGTGCCAGCACCCCGAGACAGAGTAACACTGAAGCTTTCTTT
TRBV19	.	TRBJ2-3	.	CASSLGGPTQYF	TGTGCCAGTAGTCTCGGCGGGCCTACGCAGTATTTT
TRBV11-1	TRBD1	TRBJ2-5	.	CASSLGVQTGGVETQYF	TGTGCCAGCAGCTTAGGTGTTCAAACAGGGGGCGTAGAGACCCAGTACTTC
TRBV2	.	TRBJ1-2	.	CATISYVKYGYTF	TGTGCCACTATCTCATACGTCAAATATGGCTACACCTTC
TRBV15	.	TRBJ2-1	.	CATSREAGSYNEQFF	TGTGCCACCAGCAGAGAGGCCGGGAGCTACAATGAGCAGTTCTTC
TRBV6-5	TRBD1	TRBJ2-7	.	CASSQGVGSYEQYF	TGTGCCAGCAGCCAGGGGGTAGGCTCCTACGAGCAGTACTTC
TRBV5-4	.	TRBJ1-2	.	CASSLGHGLSDGYTF	TGTGCCAGCAGCTTAGGACATGGCTTATCGGATGGCTACACCTTC
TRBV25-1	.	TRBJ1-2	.	CASSEWGGYGYTF	TGTGCCAGCAGTGAATGGGGGGGCTATGGCTACACCTTC
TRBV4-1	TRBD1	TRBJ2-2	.	CASSGSGTGSGELFF	TGCGCCAGCAGCGGATCCGGGACAGGGTCCGGGGAGCTGTTTTTT
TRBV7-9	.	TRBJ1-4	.	CASSLSPGTWGEKLFF	TGTGCCAGCAGCTTAAGTCCGGGAACCTGGGGTGAAAAACTGTTTTTT
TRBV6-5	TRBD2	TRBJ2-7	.	CASSYGSGAAYEQYF	TGTGCCAGCAGCTACGGAAGCGGGGCCGCCTACGAGCAGTACTTC
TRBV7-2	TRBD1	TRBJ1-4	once	CASSTDRDNEKLFF	TGTGCCAGCAGCACGGACAGGGATAATGAAAAACTGTTTTTT
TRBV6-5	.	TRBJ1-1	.	CASSTGVATEAFF	TGTGCCAGCAGTACGGGGGTTGCAACTGAAGCTTTCTTT
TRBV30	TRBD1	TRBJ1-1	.	CAWSPPGQPNTEAFF	TGTGCCTGGAGTCCGCCGGGACAGCCCAACACTGAAGCTTTCTTT
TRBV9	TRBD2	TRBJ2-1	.	CASSVDGGIYNEQFF	TGTGCCAGCAGCGTAGACGGGGGGATTTACAATGAGCAGTTCTTC
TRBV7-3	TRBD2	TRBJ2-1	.	CASSLLAGASGSSYNEQFF	TGTGCCAGCAGCTTACTTGCTGGGGCTAGCGGAAGCTCCTACAATGAGCAGTTCTTC
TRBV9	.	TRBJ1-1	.	CASSPPRNTEAFF	TGTGCCAGCAGCCCACCGAGAAACACTGAAGCTTTCTTT
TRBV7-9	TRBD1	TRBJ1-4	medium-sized	CASSLAVPGGEKLFF	TGTGCCAGCAGCTTAGCGGTGCCAGGGGGTGAAAAACTGTTTTTT
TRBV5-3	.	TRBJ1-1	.	CASSFILLTEAFF	TGTGCCAGCAGCTTTATACTACTGACTGAAGCTTTCTTT
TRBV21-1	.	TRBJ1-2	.	CASNSPPQFRETGGGYGYTF	TGTGCCAGCAACTCCCCCCCGCAGTTTAGGGAGACAGGGGGCGGCTATGGCTACACCTTC
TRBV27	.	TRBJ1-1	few	CASSEFGGVLSTEAFF	TGTGCCAGCAGTGAATTTGGGGGGGTTCTTTCCACTGAAGCTTTCTTT
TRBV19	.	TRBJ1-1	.	CASSLAAGPGTEAFF	TGTGCCAGTAGCCTAGCGGCGGGACCGGGGACTGAAGCTTTCTTT
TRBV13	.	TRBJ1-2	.	CASSLKMGLEGYGYTF	TGTGCCAGCAGCTTAAAGATGGGCTTAGAGGGCTATGGCTACACCTTC
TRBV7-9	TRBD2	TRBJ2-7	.	CASSSPGLAWYEQYF	TGTGCCAGCAGCTCGCCGGGACTAGCGTGGTACGAGCAGTACTTC
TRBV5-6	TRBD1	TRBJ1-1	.	CASSLEWTGGTEAFF	TGTGCCAGCAGCTTGGAATGGACAGGGGGCACTGAAGCTTTCTTT
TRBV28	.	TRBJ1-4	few	CASGMGGHEKLFF	TGTGCCAGCGGTATGGGGGGTCATGAAAAACTGTTTTTT
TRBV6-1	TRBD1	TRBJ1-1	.	CASEGGAHTEAFF	TGTGCCAGTGAAGGGGGCGCGCACACTGAAGCTTTCTTT
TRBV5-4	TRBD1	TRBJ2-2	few	CASSLATGGVIGELFF	TGTGCCAGCAGCTTAGCGACAGGGGGCGTGATCGGGGAGCTGTTTTTT
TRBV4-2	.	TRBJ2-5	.	CASSPYGGHQETQYF	TGTGCCAGCAGCCCCTATGGGGGCCATCAAGAGACCCAGTACTTC
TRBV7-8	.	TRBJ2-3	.	CASSLGAGLTDTQYF	TGTGCCAGCAGCTTAGGGGCGGGACTCACAGATACGCAGTATTTT
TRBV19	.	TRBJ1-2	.	CASRTYGYTF	TGTGCCAGTAGAACATATGGCTACACCTTC